These T cell receptor beta chains were read from a single sample in a study of cytomegalovirus exposure and HLA in healthy donors. Only in-frame clones appear in the TCRdb table, and some are missing; sequencing was by immunoSEQ multiplex PCR. The sample gives over 140,000 clones, around 81% of which show up once; 2% to 3% is in the top ten. The material sequenced was PBMCs. Receptor source: a man aged 50 or older in good health and CMV-seronegative. Each CDR3 is given with its conserved first and last residue. A D gene is named only where the DNA matches it firmly. Rows give clone size only sometimes, using once, few, many, or a class for an expanded clone.

length | D | J | V | size | CDR3 | DNA
15 | TRBD1 | TRBJ2-7 | TRBV5-4 | - | CASSRSGTGSSEQYF | TGTGCCAGCAGCCGATCCGGGACAGGGTCAAGCGAGCAGTACTTC
19 | TRBD2 | TRBJ2-4 | TRBV2 | - | CASSDEASGRAVGKNIQYF | TGTGCCAGCAGTGATGAGGCTAGCGGGAGGGCGGTAGGCAAAAACATTCAGTACTTC
15 | - | TRBJ1-1 | TRBV5-1 | - | CASSLPGQMNTEAFF | TGCGCCAGCAGCCTACCGGGACAAATGAACACTGAAGCTTTCTTT
13 | - | TRBJ2-1 | TRBV27 | - | CASRFSRVTEQFF | TGTGCCAGCAGATTTTCGAGGGTAACTGAGCAGTTCTTC
16 | TRBD2 | TRBJ2-3 | TRBV6-5 | - | CASSYSGGASIATQYF | TGTGCCAGCAGTTACTCGGGAGGGGCTAGTATAGCTACGCAGTATTTT
11 | - | TRBJ1-1 | TRBV20-1 | few | CRGTFLTEAFF | TGCAGAGGGACATTTTTAACTGAAGCTTTCTTT
15 | TRBD2 | TRBJ2-3 | TRBV5-1 | - | CASSLASGGADTQYF | TGCGCCAGCAGCTTGGCTAGCGGGGGGGCAGATACGCAGTATTTT
14 | - | TRBJ2-6 | TRBV18 | - | CASSPRSGANVLTF | TGTGCCAGCTCACCGCGCTCTGGGGCCAACGTCCTGACTTTC
16 | - | TRBJ2-3 | TRBV5-1 | - | CASSLERPGGLDTQYF | TGCGCCAGCAGCTTGGAGCGACCCGGGGGTTTGGATACGCAGTATTTT
15 | - | TRBJ1-2 | TRBV15 | - | CATGYGPGVNYGYTF | TGTGCCACCGGATATGGTCCCGGGGTTAACTATGGCTACACCTTC
15 | - | TRBJ2-7 | TRBV6-1 | - | CASSEPTGSIYEQYF | TGTGCCAGCAGCGAACCGACAGGCTCAATCTACGAGCAGTACTTC
15 | - | TRBJ2-7 | TRBV11-1 | - | CASSQHKGLSYEQYF | TGTGCCAGCAGCCAGCACAAGGGGCTCTCCTACGAGCAGTACTTC
16 | - | TRBJ1-5 | TRBV18 | once | CASSPMAGAEGQPQHF | TGTGCCAGCTCACCAATGGCAGGGGCTGAGGGGCAGCCCCAGCATTTT
18 | TRBD1 | TRBJ2-6 | TRBV27 | - | CASSYRGSPTSGANVLTF | TGTGCCAGCAGTTACAGGGGATCTCCTACTTCTGGGGCCAACGTCCTGACTTTC
15 | - | TRBJ2-3 | TRBV29-1 | - | CSVVGPQRLTDTQYF | TGCAGCGTTGTAGGTCCGCAGAGGCTCACAGATACGCAGTATTTT
14 | TRBD1 | TRBJ1-2 | TRBV19 | once | CASMDDRGLDGYTF | TGTGCCAGTATGGACGACAGGGGGCTAGATGGCTACACCTTC
17 | - | TRBJ2-7 | TRBV9 | - | CASSVGVAGQGFYEQYF | TGTGCCAGCAGCGTAGGAGTAGCGGGACAGGGTTTCTACGAGCAGTACTTC